This TCR beta chain stems from a study of blood T cell repertoires in COVID-19. For the study at large: Whether acute or convalescent, the COVID-19 samples came from the United States, Italy and Spain. From T cells, B-cell-depleted T cells, or PBMCs came the material, which was cDNA or gDNA.

Trimming stripped 5 bases from V and 9 bases from J, with 17 bases between. Germline V gene sequence: CDR1 SGHNT, CDR2 YENEEA. The CDR3 spans 14 residues. Source study methods: By means of reference gene primer amplification, nucleated cell counts were estimated. The table came from immunoSEQ multiplex PCR; TCRdb's copy has only in-frame clones and leaves some out. V and J calls and clone size are copied from that table; D and trimming were computed from the DNA. The data hold about 290,000 clones, with roughly 80% observed a single time. This receptor was obtained from a woman aged 45-65 years with active or convalescent COVID-19. The sample comprised peripheral blood. The chain recombines TRBV11-3 with TRBJ2-1, with D perhaps TRBD1 (5 bases). In nucleotides, the CDR3 is TGTGCCAGCAGCCCGGAATGGGGCAACGGTGAGCAGTTCTTC. Translated, it gives CASSPEWGNGEQFF.